This is a list of T cell receptor beta chains from one sample in a study of T cell responses to AZD1222 COVID-19 vaccine. Assay: immunoSEQ multiplex PCR; the TCRdb copy retains only in-frame clones and omits some. The table includes around 20,000 clones, 84% detected once. The sample in question was peripheral blood, obtained 28 days after the second AZD1222 dose. These receptors were collected from an adult who received the AZD1222 COVID-19 vaccine. The CDR3 runs from the conserved cysteine through the conserved F or W. A D gene is named only where the DNA matches it firmly. Not all rows give a size; the values are once, few, many and, for expanded clones, a class.

v_call: TRBV5-4
j_call: TRBJ2-7
clone_size: medium-sized
d_call: -
cdr3_aa: CASSLGGRYEQYF
cdr3_nt: TGTGCCAGCAGCTTGGGCGGCCGATACGAGCAGTACTTC

v_call: TRBV6-5
j_call: TRBJ2-3
clone_size: -
d_call: -
cdr3_aa: CASSSLLGGTDTQYF
cdr3_nt: TGTGCCAGCAGTTCCCTTCTAGGGGGCACAGATACGCAGTATTTT

v_call: TRBV6-2/TRBV6-3
j_call: TRBJ2-1
clone_size: -
d_call: TRBD2
cdr3_aa: CASSGILAGGPDEQFF
cdr3_nt: TGTGCCAGCAGTGGAATACTAGCGGGAGGGCCGGATGAGCAGTTCTTC

v_call: TRBV19
j_call: TRBJ1-3
clone_size: -
d_call: -
cdr3_aa: CASSIDRARGNTIYF
cdr3_nt: TGTGCCAGTAGTATAGACAGGGCCAGGGGAAACACCATATATTTT

v_call: TRBV7-9
j_call: TRBJ2-2
clone_size: few
d_call: TRBD1
cdr3_aa: CASSHTTGTGGTGELFF
cdr3_nt: TGTGCCAGCAGCCACACAACCGGGACAGGGGGCACCGGGGAGCTGTTTTTT

v_call: TRBV27
j_call: TRBJ2-1
clone_size: -
d_call: -
cdr3_aa: CASSFRGAWGRYNEQFF
cdr3_nt: TGTGCCAGCAGTTTTCGCGGGGCTTGGGGAAGGTACAATGAGCAGTTCTTC

v_call: TRBV4-1
j_call: TRBJ1-5
clone_size: -
d_call: -
cdr3_aa: CASSQALQGRGQPQHF
cdr3_nt: TGCGCCAGCAGCCAAGCACTACAGGGAAGGGGTCAGCCCCAGCATTTT

v_call: TRBV19
j_call: TRBJ1-2
clone_size: -
d_call: -
cdr3_aa: CATAGQWGYGYTF
cdr3_nt: TGTGCCACCGCAGGACAGTGGGGCTATGGCTACACCTTC

v_call: TRBV7-6
j_call: TRBJ2-1
clone_size: -
d_call: -
cdr3_aa: CASSLGRGEQFF
cdr3_nt: TGTGCCAGCAGCTTAGGTAGAGGTGAGCAGTTCTTC

v_call: TRBV5-1
j_call: TRBJ2-5
clone_size: -
d_call: TRBD1
cdr3_aa: CASSLGTGKETQYF
cdr3_nt: TGCGCCAGCAGCTTGGGGACAGGGAAAGAGACCCAGTACTTC

v_call: TRBV28
j_call: TRBJ2-1
clone_size: -
d_call: TRBD1
cdr3_aa: CASRNRGPAYNEQFF
cdr3_nt: TGTGCCAGCAGAAACAGGGGGCCTGCCTACAATGAGCAGTTCTTC

v_call: TRBV7-2
j_call: TRBJ1-4
clone_size: -
d_call: -
cdr3_aa: CASSLSWQTNEKLFF
cdr3_nt: TGTGCCAGCAGCTTAAGTTGGCAGACTAATGAAAAACTGTTTTTT

v_call: TRBV6-5
j_call: TRBJ2-7
clone_size: -
d_call: TRBD2
cdr3_aa: CATRQRDSYEQYF
cdr3_nt: TGTGCCACTCGCCAGCGGGACTCCTACGAGCAGTACTTC

v_call: TRBV3-1/TRBV3-2
j_call: TRBJ2-2
clone_size: -
d_call: TRBD2
cdr3_aa: CASSQEGTSGARTGELFF
cdr3_nt: TGTGCCAGCAGCCAAGAAGGGACTAGCGGGGCTCGAACCGGGGAGCTGTTTTTT

v_call: TRBV5-1
j_call: TRBJ1-1
clone_size: -
d_call: -
cdr3_aa: CASGAGGKNTEAFF
cdr3_nt: TGCGCCAGCGGAGCGGGGGGGAAGAACACTGAAGCTTTCTTT

v_call: TRBV7-7
j_call: TRBJ2-1
clone_size: -
d_call: TRBD1
cdr3_aa: CASSLDRDRALNEQFF
cdr3_nt: TGTGCCAGCAGCTTAGACCGGGACAGGGCTTTAAATGAGCAGTTCTTC

v_call: TRBV6-4
j_call: TRBJ2-3
clone_size: few
d_call: TRBD2
cdr3_aa: CASSDSLGEGIADTQYF
cdr3_nt: TGTGCCAGCAGTGACTCTCTCGGGGAGGGAATTGCGGATACGCAGTATTTT

v_call: TRBV7-2
j_call: TRBJ2-5
clone_size: -
d_call: -
cdr3_aa: CASSLGPVRETQYF
cdr3_nt: TGTGCCAGCAGCTTAGGTCCAGTAAGAGAGACCCAGTACTTC

v_call: TRBV2
j_call: TRBJ2-1
clone_size: once
d_call: TRBD2
cdr3_aa: CASSAASGRFNEQFF
cdr3_nt: TGTGCCAGCAGTGCGGCTAGCGGGAGATTCAATGAGCAGTTCTTC

v_call: TRBV5-1
j_call: TRBJ1-3
clone_size: -
d_call: -
cdr3_aa: CASSLGASGNTIYF
cdr3_nt: TGCGCCAGCAGCTTGGGGGCATCCGGAAACACCATATATTTT

v_call: TRBV4-2
j_call: TRBJ2-2
clone_size: -
d_call: -
cdr3_aa: CASSQTGELFF
cdr3_nt: TGTGCCAGCAGCCAAACCGGGGAGCTGTTTTTT

v_call: TRBV7-2
j_call: TRBJ2-2
clone_size: -
d_call: TRBD2
cdr3_aa: CASSFLAGGIGELFF
cdr3_nt: TGTGCCAGCAGCTTCCTAGCGGGAGGGATCGGGGAGCTGTTTTTT

v_call: TRBV6-2/TRBV6-3
j_call: TRBJ2-1
clone_size: -
d_call: -
cdr3_aa: CASSYSLDEQFF
cdr3_nt: TGTGCCAGCAGTTACTCGTTAGATGAGCAGTTCTTC

v_call: TRBV10-3
j_call: TRBJ2-7
clone_size: -
d_call: -
cdr3_aa: CAISAQTGWEQYF
cdr3_nt: TGTGCCATCAGTGCCCAGACAGGCTGGGAGCAGTACTTC

v_call: TRBV29-1
j_call: TRBJ2-5
clone_size: few
d_call: -
cdr3_aa: CSVAGASFGETQYF
cdr3_nt: TGCAGCGTTGCCGGGGCTAGCTTCGGGGAGACCCAGTACTTC

v_call: TRBV28
j_call: TRBJ2-7
clone_size: -
d_call: -
cdr3_aa: CASSLSGLVTYEQYF
cdr3_nt: TGTGCCAGCAGTTTGTCAGGTTTGGTAACCTACGAGCAGTACTTC

v_call: TRBV4-1
j_call: TRBJ1-5
clone_size: -
d_call: -
cdr3_aa: CASSQDQSNQPQHF
cdr3_nt: TGCGCCAGCAGCCAAGATCAGAGCAATCAGCCCCAGCATTTT

v_call: TRBV5-1
j_call: TRBJ1-4
clone_size: -
d_call: TRBD1
cdr3_aa: CASSSGQGNEKLFF
cdr3_nt: TGCGCCAGCAGCTCGGGACAGGGGAATGAAAAACTGTTTTTT

v_call: TRBV11-2
j_call: TRBJ2-7
clone_size: -
d_call: TRBD2
cdr3_aa: CASSLASGASYEQYF
cdr3_nt: TGTGCCAGCAGCTTAGCCAGCGGGGCCTCCTACGAGCAGTACTTC

v_call: TRBV19
j_call: TRBJ2-1
clone_size: -
d_call: TRBD2
cdr3_aa: CASSSHQREVDEQFF
cdr3_nt: TGTGCCAGTAGTTCTCACCAGCGGGAGGTCGATGAGCAGTTCTTC

v_call: TRBV28
j_call: TRBJ1-1
clone_size: -
d_call: -
cdr3_aa: CASSSQGRGEAFF
cdr3_nt: TGTGCCAGCAGTTCCCAGGGCCGTGGTGAAGCTTTCTTT

v_call: TRBV4-2
j_call: TRBJ2-3
clone_size: -
d_call: TRBD2
cdr3_aa: CASSQEASGSGDTQYF
cdr3_nt: TGTGCCAGCAGCCAAGAAGCTAGCGGGAGTGGGGATACGCAGTATTTT

v_call: TRBV27
j_call: TRBJ2-2
clone_size: -
d_call: -
cdr3_aa: CASSFYGELFF
cdr3_nt: TGTGCCAGCAGTTTCTACGGGGAGCTGTTTTTT

v_call: TRBV19
j_call: TRBJ2-7
clone_size: -
d_call: TRBD1
cdr3_aa: CASSIGSTGEGYEQYF
cdr3_nt: TGTGCCAGTAGTATAGGATCGACAGGGGAAGGCTACGAGCAGTACTTC

v_call: TRBV6-5
j_call: TRBJ1-3
clone_size: -
d_call: -
cdr3_aa: CASREPGGNTIYF
cdr3_nt: TGTGCCAGCAGAGAGCCTGGAGGAAACACCATATATTTT

v_call: TRBV18
j_call: TRBJ1-1
clone_size: -
d_call: -
cdr3_aa: CASSTERGKSTEAFF
cdr3_nt: TGTGCCAGCTCAACCGAGAGGGGAAAGAGCACTGAAGCTTTCTTT

v_call: TRBV19
j_call: TRBJ2-1
clone_size: -
d_call: TRBD1
cdr3_aa: CASSMDRDRDDEQFF
cdr3_nt: TGTGCCAGTAGTATGGACCGGGACAGGGACGATGAGCAGTTCTTC

v_call: TRBV19
j_call: TRBJ2-6
clone_size: -
d_call: -
cdr3_aa: CASSRNGQSSGANVLTF
cdr3_nt: TGTGCCAGTAGCCGCAATGGACAGTCCTCTGGGGCCAACGTCCTGACTTTC

v_call: TRBV18
j_call: TRBJ1-2
clone_size: -
d_call: TRBD1
cdr3_aa: CASSPAGQGLFFF
cdr3_nt: TGTGCCAGCTCACCAGCGGGACAGGGACTCTTCTTCTTC

v_call: TRBV7-6
j_call: TRBJ1-3
clone_size: -
d_call: -
cdr3_aa: CASSLAAGSPSGNTIYF
cdr3_nt: TGTGCCAGCAGCTTAGCGGCAGGGAGTCCCTCTGGAAACACCATATATTTT

v_call: TRBV7-2
j_call: TRBJ2-7
clone_size: -
d_call: -
cdr3_aa: CASSLAGKGYEQYF
cdr3_nt: TGTGCCAGCAGCTTAGCGGGAAAAGGGTACGAGCAGTACTTC